This T cell receptor (beta chain) was documented in a study of circulating tumor DNA in untreated peripheral T-cell lymphoma (dated by TCRdb to about 2021). With regard to the full study: Serum samples were collected at baseline and serially during treatment to track circulating tumor DNA carrying tumor TCR clonotypes. The research as a whole found: Tumor-specific clonotypes turned up in around 72% of patients, identified from 86% of baseline tissues and from about 70% of baseline serum samples. A couple of patients with persistently detectable ctDNA after therapy stayed in remission over around 10 years of follow-up, so ctDNA persistence did not always predict relapse. Among 24 serially sampled patients, ctDNA clearance after two cycles was observed in about 40%, and a trend toward worse survival was observed with detectable ctDNA after therapy.

On this clone: The clone's antigen remains unknown. There are no base qualities to consult, and no much larger clone falls within one base.

To monitor patients with peripheral T-cell lymphoma who were getting frontline treatment on a trial, the study applied next-generation sequencing to T-cell receptor sequences. To prepare the library, the immunoSEQ multiplex PCR assay was applied. TCRdb holds this immuneACCESS table with in-frame rearrangements only. Some clones are missing; in checked studies, unresolved V genes explain under half, and the rest has no known cause. For this sample there are 300 to 400 clones; 70% to 90% appear just once. The leading ten clones occupy approximately 85% of the sample. This sequence originates from a human donor with peripheral T-cell lymphoma. The sequenced material came from cell-free DNA from blood serum.

Read as DNA, the sequence is TGTGCCAGCAGTTTCCACCGGGACAGGTCCTACGAGCAGTACTTC. Translated, it reads CASSFHRDRSYEQYF. The rearrangement joined TRBV28 to TRBJ2-7, with 8 central nucleotides matching TRBD1. V trim: 3 bases; J trim: 1 base; unmatched bases: 5. Reading the germline V gene gives CDR1 MDHEN and CDR2 SYDVKM. The CDR3 goes from the cysteine to the phenylalanine over 15 residues. The DNA shown is the 45-base CDR3, in frame from base 1.